This T cell receptor beta chain appears in the sequencing data of a study of regulatory T cells in long-lasting Graves disease. V was clipped by 5 bases and J by 0 bases, with 23 bases between them. CDR3 size: 19 residues. This sample's time point: newly diagnosed GD, antithyroid drugs for less than 3 months. PBMC-derived RNA was used for the TCR library. Xi'an, China, was home to the endocrinology department that provided patients. Building of the TCR beta libraries involved iRepertoire HTBI primers and Arm-PCR of CDR3 regions. TCRdb analysed the multiplex PCR reads with MiXCR anew, one entry per CDR3 protein. Of roughly 610,000 distinct CDR3 sequences in the sample, 15% to 20% were seen once. There are a few counts of this clonotype. These data also formed part of another study, on T cells in Graves' hyperthyroidism and ophthalmopathy.

Here the sequenced sample was peripheral blood mononuclear cells (PBMCs), taken at new diagnosis, from a patient treated with antithyroid drugs. The gene calls are TRBV12-3 or TRBV12-4 and TRBJ1-5, with D unresolved. The sequence was collected from a young man with Graves disease. In nucleotides, the CDR3 is TGTGCCAGCAGTCCCCCTCTGGCCCACAACCTTTATAGCAATCAGCCCCAGCATTTT. Translating gives CASSPPLAHNLYSNQPQHF.